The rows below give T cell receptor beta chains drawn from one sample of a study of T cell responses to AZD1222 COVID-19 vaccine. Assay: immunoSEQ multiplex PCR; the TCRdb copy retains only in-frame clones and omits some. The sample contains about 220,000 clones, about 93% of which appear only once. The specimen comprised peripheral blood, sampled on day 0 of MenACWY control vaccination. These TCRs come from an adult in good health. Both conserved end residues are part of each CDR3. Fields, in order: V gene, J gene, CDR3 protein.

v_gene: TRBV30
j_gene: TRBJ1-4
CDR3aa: CAWSVSGAEKLFF

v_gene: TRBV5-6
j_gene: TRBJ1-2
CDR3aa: CASSLGDRGHYGYTF

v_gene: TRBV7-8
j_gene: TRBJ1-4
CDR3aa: CASSLPTGNSEKLFF

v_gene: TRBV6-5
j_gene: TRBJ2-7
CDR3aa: CASRSPGGNEQYF

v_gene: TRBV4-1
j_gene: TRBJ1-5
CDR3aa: CASSPRSDTVNQPQHF

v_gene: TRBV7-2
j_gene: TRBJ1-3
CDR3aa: CASSRGSGNTIYF

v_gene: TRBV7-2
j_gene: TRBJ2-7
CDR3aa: CASSQHRDRESSYEQYF

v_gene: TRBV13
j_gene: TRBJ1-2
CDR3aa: CASSLVGQGSTGYTF

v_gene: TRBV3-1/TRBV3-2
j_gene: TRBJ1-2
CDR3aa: CASRLRQSGYTF

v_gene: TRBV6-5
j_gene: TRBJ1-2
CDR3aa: CASRDYGYTF

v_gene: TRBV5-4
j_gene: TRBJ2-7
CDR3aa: CASSSGRGPYEQYF

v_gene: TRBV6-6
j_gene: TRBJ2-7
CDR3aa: CASRRDRGAYEQYF

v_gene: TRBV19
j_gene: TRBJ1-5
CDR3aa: CASSLQGGVQPQHF

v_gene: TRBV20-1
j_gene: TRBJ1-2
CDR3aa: CSASPGRGYTF

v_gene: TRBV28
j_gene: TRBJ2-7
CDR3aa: CASSLSGPEQYF

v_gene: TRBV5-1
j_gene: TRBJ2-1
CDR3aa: CASSLPGTYNEQFF

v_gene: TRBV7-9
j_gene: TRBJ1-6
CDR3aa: CASSPLVSSPLHF

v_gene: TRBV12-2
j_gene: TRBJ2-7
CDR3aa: CASRLVKGSSYEQYF